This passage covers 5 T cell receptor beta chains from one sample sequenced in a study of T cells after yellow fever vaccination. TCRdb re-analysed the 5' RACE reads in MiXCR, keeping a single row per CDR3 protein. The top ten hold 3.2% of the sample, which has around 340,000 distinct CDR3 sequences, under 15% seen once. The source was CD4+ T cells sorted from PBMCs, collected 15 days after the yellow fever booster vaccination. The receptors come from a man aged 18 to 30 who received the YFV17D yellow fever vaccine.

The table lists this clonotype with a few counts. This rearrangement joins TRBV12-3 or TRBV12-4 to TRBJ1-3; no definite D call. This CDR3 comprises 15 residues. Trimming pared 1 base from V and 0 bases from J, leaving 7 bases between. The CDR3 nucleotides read TGTGCCAGCAGTTTAGGAAGTCTCTCTGGAAACACCATATATTTT. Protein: CASSLGSLSGNTIYF.

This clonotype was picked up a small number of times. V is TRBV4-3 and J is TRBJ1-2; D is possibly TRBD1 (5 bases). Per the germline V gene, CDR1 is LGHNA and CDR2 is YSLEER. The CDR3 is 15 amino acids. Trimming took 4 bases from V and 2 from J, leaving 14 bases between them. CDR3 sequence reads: CASSLLSTDNYGYTF. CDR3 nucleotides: TGCGCCAGCAGCCTACTGTCGACAGACAACTATGGCTACACCTTC.

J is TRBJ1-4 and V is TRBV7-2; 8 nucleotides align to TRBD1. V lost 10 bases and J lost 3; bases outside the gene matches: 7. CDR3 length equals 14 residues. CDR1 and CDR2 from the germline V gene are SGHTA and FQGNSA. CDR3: CATSGGSPNEKLFF. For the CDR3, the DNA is TGTGCCACCTCAGGGGGCTCGCCTAATGAAAAACTGTTTTTT.

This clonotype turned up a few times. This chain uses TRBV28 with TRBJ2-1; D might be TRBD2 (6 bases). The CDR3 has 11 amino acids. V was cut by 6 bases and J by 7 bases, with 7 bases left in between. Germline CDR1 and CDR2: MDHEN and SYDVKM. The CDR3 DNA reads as TGTGCCAGCAGACGGGAGAATGAGCAGTTCTTC. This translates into CASRRENEQFF.

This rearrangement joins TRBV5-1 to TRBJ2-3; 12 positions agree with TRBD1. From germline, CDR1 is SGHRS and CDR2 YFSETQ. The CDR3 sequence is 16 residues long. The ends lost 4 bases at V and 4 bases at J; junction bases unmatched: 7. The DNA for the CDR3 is TGCGCCAGCAGCACTGGGACAGGGGGCCGGGCAGATACGCAGTATTTT. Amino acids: CASSTGTGGRADTQYF.